This T cell receptor beta chain originates from a study of blood T cell repertoires in COVID-19. Study information: Sites across the United States, Italy and Spain contributed samples from acute and convalescent COVID-19. PBMCs, B-cell-depleted T cells, or T cells provided the cDNA or gDNA that made up the material.

Under the authors' procedure: Cell counts per sample came from amplifying reference gene primers. TCRdb's table, derived via immunoSEQ multiplex PCR, lists solely in-frame clones and lacks some. That table furnishes V, J and clone size, whereas the DNA furnished D and trimming. The sample has around 28,000 clones, 75% to 90% seen once. Sequencing was done on a sample of peripheral blood. This receptor was identified in a man aged 65 to 79 with active COVID-19.

CDR3 nucleotides: TGTGCCAGCAGTTTATGGGGGACTCAGGGGGCCGGGGAGCTGTTTTTT. Translating it yields CASSLWGTQGAGELFF. This chain joins TRBV28 and TRBJ2-2, with D possibly matching TRBD1 (7 bases). The V gene's germline CDR1 is MDHEN and CDR2 SYDVKM. CDR3 length equals 16 residues. V shed 0 bases and J shed 6 bases, with 14 bases lying between them.